Described below is a single T cell receptor (beta chain) sequence and its context. This sample was taken from a study of T cell changes during pregnancy in multiple sclerosis. Libraries were prepared by immunoSEQ multiplex PCR; TCRdb keeps only in-frame clonotypes and omits some of them. Of 35,000 to 55,000 clones in the sample, 85% to 95% were seen once. This CDR3 is 14 amino acids long. V gave up 4 bases and J gave up 4 bases, with 14 bases separating them. Germline-derived CDR1 and CDR2 are MGHRA and YSYEKL. The rearrangement joins TRBV4-1 to TRBJ2-7, with D possibly TRBD1 on 6 matching bases. The receptor was derived from a female donor with multiple sclerosis, enrolled in a pregnancy study. Sequenced: peripheral blood. The DNA of the CDR3 is TGCGCCAGCAGCCCCGGACAGACTCGATACGAGCAGTACTTC. Translating it yields CASSPGQTRYEQYF.